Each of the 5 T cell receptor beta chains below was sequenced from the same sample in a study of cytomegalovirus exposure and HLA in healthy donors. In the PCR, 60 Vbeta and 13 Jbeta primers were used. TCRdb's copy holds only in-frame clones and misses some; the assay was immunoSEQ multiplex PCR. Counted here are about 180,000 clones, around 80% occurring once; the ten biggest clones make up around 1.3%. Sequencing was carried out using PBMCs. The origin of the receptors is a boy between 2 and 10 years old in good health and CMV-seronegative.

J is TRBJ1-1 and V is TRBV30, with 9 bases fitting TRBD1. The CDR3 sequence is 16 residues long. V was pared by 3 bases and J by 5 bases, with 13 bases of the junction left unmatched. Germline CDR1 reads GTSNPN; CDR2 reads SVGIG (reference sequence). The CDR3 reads CAWRETGTGFSTEAFF. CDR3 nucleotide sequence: TGTGCCTGGAGGGAGACCGGGACAGGGTTCTCTACTGAAGCTTTCTTT.

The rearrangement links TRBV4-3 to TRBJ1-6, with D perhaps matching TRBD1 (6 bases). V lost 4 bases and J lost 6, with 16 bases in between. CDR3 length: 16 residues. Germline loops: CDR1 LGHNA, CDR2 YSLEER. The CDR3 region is CASSLGVGQPNSPLHF. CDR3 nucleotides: TGCGCCAGCAGCCTCGGGGTCGGACAGCCTAATTCACCCCTCCACTTT.

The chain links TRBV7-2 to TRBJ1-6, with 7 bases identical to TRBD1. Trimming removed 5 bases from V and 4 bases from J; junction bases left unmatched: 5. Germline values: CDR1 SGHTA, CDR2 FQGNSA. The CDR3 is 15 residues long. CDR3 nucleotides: TGTGCCAGCAGCCCCAGGGGACAGTATAATTCACCCCTCCACTTT. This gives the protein CASSPRGQYNSPLHF.

In DNA form, the CDR3 reads TGTGCCAGCAGCTTGGTTGGACAGCTACAGAACACTGAAGCTTTCTTT. Protein product: CASSLVGQLQNTEAFF. The chain joins TRBV5-6 to TRBJ1-1, with a weak D call TRBD1 (6 bases). V was shortened by 0 bases and J by 1 base, with 13 bases between the two germline ends. The CDR3 extends over 16 amino acids. Germline V CDR1 and CDR2: SGHDT, YYEEEE.

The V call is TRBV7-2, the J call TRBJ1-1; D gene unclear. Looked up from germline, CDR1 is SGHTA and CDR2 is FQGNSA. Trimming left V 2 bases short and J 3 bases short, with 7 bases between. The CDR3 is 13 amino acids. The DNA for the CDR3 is TGTGCCAGCAGCTTACGGACTCACACTGAAGCTTTCTTT. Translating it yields CASSLRTHTEAFF.